The T cell receptor beta chain under discussion was sequenced for a study of Ad26.COV2.S vaccination and SARS-CoV-2 variants. TCRdb's copy holds only in-frame clones and misses some; the assay was immunoSEQ multiplex PCR. The table has approximately 340,000 clones, approximately 85% seen once. The CDR3 contains 16 residues. Trimming at V came to 4 bases and at J to 0 bases, leaving 7 bases not matched to a gene. Looked up from germline, CDR1 is SGHNT and CDR2 is YYREEE (reference sequence). The treatment here: about 20 received Ad26.COV2.S at low or high dose, single or two shots; roughly 5 received placebo; per-sample allocation not given. Sampling took place 63 days after the first vaccine or placebo injection.

Sample: peripheral blood, taken in a trial of Ad26.COV2.S vaccine versus placebo. The rearrangement links TRBV5-4 to TRBJ1-5; 7 bases are a match to TRBD1. The clonotype was recovered from a person between 18 and 59 years old who received the Ad26.COV2.S COVID-19 vaccine or a placebo. This CDR3 is CASSHDRAHSNQPQHF. The CDR3 DNA reads as TGTGCCAGCAGCCATGACAGGGCCCATAGCAATCAGCCCCAGCATTTT. The full variable domain, in which reference TRBV5-4 and TRBJ1-5 provide the parts outside the CDR3, is ETGVTQSPTHLIKTRGQQVTLRCSSQSGHNTVSWYQQALGQGPQFIFQYYREEENGRGNFPPRFSGLQFPNYSSELNVNALELDDSALYLCASSHDRAHSNQPQHFGDGTRLSIL.